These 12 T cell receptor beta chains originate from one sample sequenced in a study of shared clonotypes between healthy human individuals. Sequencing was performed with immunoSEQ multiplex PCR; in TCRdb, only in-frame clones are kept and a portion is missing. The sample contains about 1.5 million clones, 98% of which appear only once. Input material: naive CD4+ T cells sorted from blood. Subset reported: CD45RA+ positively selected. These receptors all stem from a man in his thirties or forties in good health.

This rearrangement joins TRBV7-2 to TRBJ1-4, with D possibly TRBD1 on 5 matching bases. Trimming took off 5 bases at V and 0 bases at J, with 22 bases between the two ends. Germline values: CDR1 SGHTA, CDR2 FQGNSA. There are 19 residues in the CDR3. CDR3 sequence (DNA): TGTGCCAGCAGCCCCCTATTCGAGGGGCAGCTTGCAACTAATGAAAAACTGTTTTTT. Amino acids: CASSPLFEGQLATNEKLFF.

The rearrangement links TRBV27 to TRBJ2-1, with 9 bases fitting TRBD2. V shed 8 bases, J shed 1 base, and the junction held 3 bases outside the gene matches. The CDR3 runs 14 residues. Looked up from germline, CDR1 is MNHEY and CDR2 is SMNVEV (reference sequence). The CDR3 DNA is TGTGCCAGCGGGAGCGGGGGGTCCTACAATGAGCAGTTCTTC. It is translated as CASGSGGSYNEQFF.

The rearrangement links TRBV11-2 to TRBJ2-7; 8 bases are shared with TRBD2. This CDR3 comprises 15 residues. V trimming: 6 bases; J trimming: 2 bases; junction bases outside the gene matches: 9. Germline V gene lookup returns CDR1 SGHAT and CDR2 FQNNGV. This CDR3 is CASRLTSGRPYEQYF. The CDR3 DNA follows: TGTGCCAGCAGATTAACTAGCGGCAGGCCCTACGAGCAGTACTTC.

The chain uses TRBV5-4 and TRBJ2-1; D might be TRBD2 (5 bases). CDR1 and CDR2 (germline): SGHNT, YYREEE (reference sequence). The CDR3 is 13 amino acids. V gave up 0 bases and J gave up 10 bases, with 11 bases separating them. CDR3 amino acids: CASSLELEREQFF. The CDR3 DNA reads TGTGCCAGCAGCTTGGAGCTTGAGCGGGAGCAGTTCTTC.

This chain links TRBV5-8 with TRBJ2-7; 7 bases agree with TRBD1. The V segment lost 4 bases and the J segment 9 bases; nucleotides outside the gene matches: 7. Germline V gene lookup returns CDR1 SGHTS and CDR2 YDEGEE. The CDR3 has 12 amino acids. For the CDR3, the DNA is TGTGCCAGCAGCCTCGGACAGGCTTGGCAGTACTTC. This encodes CASSLGQAWQYF.

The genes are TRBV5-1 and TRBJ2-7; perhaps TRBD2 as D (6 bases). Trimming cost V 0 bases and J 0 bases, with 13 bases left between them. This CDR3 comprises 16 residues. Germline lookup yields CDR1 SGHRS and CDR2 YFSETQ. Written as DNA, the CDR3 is TGCGCCAGCAGCTTGGACCGGGACTCACGCTCCTACGAGCAGTACTTC. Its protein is CASSLDRDSRSYEQYF.

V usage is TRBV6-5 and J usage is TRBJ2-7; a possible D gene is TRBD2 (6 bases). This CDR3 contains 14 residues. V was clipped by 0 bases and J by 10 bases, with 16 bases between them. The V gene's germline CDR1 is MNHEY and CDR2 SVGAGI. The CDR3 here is CASSYSVGGFNQYF. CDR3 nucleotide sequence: TGTGCCAGCAGTTACTCGGTCGGGGGATTCAACCAGTACTTC.

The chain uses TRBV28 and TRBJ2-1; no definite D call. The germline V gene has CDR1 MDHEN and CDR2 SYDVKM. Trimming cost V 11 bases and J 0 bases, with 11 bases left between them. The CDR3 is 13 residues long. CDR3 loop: CASCTSSYNEQFF. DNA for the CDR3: TGTGCCTCGTGCACGAGCTCCTACAATGAGCAGTTCTTC.

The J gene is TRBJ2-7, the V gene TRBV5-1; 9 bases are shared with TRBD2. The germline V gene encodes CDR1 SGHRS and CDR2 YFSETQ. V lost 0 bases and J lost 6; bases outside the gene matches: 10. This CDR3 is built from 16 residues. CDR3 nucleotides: TGCGCCAGCAGCTTGGGCTCCGGCGGGAGGGCGGGCGAGCAGTACTTC. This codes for CASSLGSGGRAGEQYF.

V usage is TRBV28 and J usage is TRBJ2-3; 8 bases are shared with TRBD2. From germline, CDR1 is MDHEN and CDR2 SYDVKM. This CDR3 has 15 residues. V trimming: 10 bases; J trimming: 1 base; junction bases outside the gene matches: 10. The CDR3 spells CATRGLALGTDTQYF. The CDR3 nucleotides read TGTGCCACCAGAGGACTAGCTCTGGGCACAGATACGCAGTATTTT.

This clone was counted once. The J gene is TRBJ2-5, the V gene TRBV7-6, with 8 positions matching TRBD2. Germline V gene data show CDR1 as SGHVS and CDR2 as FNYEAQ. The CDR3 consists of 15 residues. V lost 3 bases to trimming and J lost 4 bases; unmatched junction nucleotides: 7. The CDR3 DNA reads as TGTGCCAGCAGCTTGAGCGGGAGTGGAGGAGAGACCCAGTACTTC. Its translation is CASSLSGSGGETQYF.

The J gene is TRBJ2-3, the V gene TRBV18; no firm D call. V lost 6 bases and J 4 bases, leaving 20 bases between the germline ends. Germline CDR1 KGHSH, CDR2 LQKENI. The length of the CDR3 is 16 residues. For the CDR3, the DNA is TGTGCCAGCTCCCCCGAAGCTAGACGTACCCCAGATACGCAGTATTTT. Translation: CASSPEARRTPDTQYF.